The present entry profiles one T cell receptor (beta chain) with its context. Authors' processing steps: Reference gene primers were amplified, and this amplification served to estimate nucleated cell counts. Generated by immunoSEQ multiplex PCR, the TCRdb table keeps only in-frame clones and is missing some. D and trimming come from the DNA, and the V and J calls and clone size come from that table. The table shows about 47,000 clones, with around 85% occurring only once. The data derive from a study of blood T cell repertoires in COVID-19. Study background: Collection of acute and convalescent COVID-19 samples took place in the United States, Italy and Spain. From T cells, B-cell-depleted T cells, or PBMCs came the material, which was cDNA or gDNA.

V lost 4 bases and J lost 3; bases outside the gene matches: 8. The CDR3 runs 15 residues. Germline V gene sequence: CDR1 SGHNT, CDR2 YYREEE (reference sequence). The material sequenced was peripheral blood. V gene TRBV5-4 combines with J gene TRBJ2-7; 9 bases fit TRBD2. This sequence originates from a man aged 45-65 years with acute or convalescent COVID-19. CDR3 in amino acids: CASSPSPSGDYEQYF. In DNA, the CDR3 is TGTGCCAGCAGCCCAAGCCCTAGCGGGGACTACGAGCAGTACTTC.